Below are 32 T cell receptor beta chains sequenced from a single sample in a study of identical twins. MiXCR, applied by TCRdb to the 5' RACE reads, yields one record per CDR3 protein. The table records approximately 500,000 distinct CDR3 sequences, nearly 15% of them present only once. The data were also submitted as part of a second study, on yellow fever vaccine responses in identical twins.

What was sequenced was CD4+ T cells sorted from blood. Every receptor here comes from a woman under 30 in good health.

A few counts support this clonotype. The V gene is TRBV15, the J gene TRBJ2-5, with D possibly being TRBD1 or TRBD2 (6 bases each). Trimming left V 7 bases short and J 2 bases short, with 20 bases between. The CDR3 consists of 16 residues. Germline CDR1 and CDR2: LNHNV and YYDKDF (reference sequence). For the CDR3, the DNA is TGTGCCACCAAAATTGGTGGGGGCAGCGGGCAAGAGACCCAGTACTTC. It yields the protein CATKIGGGSGQETQYF.

This clonotype was picked up a small number of times. The rearrangement uses TRBV20-1 and TRBJ2-2; D is uncertain. Germline V gene lookup returns CDR1 DFQATT and CDR2 SNEGSKA (reference sequence). V shed 4 bases and J shed 5 bases, with 11 bases lying between them. The CDR3 is made up of 13 amino acids. The CDR3 protein is CSATVIGTGELFF. CDR3 nucleotide sequence: TGCAGTGCTACCGTTATAGGAACCGGGGAGCTGTTTTTT.

This clonotype was found many times. The V gene is TRBV12-3 or TRBV12-4, the J gene TRBJ2-5; D is ambiguous. The CDR3 consists of 12 residues. Trimming left V 4 bases short and J 1 base short, with 4 bases between. The CDR3 is CASSSTQETQYF. Here the CDR3 DNA reads TGTGCCAGCAGTTCGACCCAAGAGACCCAGTACTTC.

This clonotype was recorded a few times. The chain recombines TRBV5-1 with TRBJ2-1, with 7 bases identical to TRBD2. Germline V CDR1 and CDR2: SGHRS, YFSETQ. V shed 4 bases and J 6 bases; nucleotides not matched to a gene: 19. The CDR3 has 18 residues. The CDR3 is CASSRTGTNPSSLNEQFF. As DNA, the CDR3 is TGCGCCAGCAGCCGCACCGGGACTAACCCTTCCAGTCTCAATGAGCAGTTCTTC.

This chain connects TRBV12-3 or TRBV12-4 to TRBJ2-1; 8 positions agree with TRBD2. The CDR3 runs to 16 residues. V shed 3 bases and J 6 bases; nucleotides not matched to a gene: 10. CDR3 region: CASSFPRAGGTNEQFF. CDR3 in DNA: TGTGCCAGCAGTTTCCCCCGGGCGGGAGGTACCAATGAGCAGTTCTTC.

This clonotype has just a few counts. The rearrangement joins TRBV7-9 to TRBJ2-1; 10 bases are shared with TRBD2. With V trimmed by 0 bases and J by 0 bases, 2 bases remained unmatched. Looked up from germline, CDR1 is SEHNR and CDR2 is FQNEAQ (reference sequence). The CDR3 sequence is 17 residues long. CDR3 amino acids: CASSLALAGDSYNEQFF. The CDR3 nucleotides read TGTGCCAGCAGCTTAGCGCTAGCGGGGGACTCCTACAATGAGCAGTTCTTC.

V and J are TRBV29-1 and TRBJ2-7; D perhaps matches TRBD1 (6 bases). The germline V and J ends were trimmed by 8 bases and 2 bases, with 19 bases remaining between them. In germline, CDR1 is SQVTM, CDR2 ANQGSEA. The CDR3 is 14 amino acids. This CDR3 reads CSIAFGRGPYEQYF. Here the CDR3 DNA reads TGCAGCATAGCTTTTGGCAGGGGACCCTACGAGCAGTACTTC.

The chain carries TRBV12-3 or TRBV12-4 and TRBJ2-7; 10 bases match TRBD2. V was clipped by 7 bases and J by 4 bases; unmatched bases: 7. CDR3 length: 14 residues. The CDR3 DNA is TGTGCCAGCACCACGAGACTAGCGGGTTACGAGCAGTACTTC. This gives the protein CASTTRLAGYEQYF.

The chain is built from TRBV29-1 and TRBJ2-1; 7 positions agree with TRBD1. The CDR3 is 12 amino acids. Germline values: CDR1 SQVTM, CDR2 ANQGSEA. The J segment lost 3 bases and the V segment lost 4 bases, leaving 0 bases of the junction unmatched. CDR3 protein: CSVGDSYNEQFF. CDR3 nucleotide sequence: TGCAGCGTTGGGGACAGCTACAATGAGCAGTTCTTC.

The V call is TRBV3-1, the J call TRBJ2-7, with D possibly TRBD2 on 6 matching bases. This CDR3 has 14 amino acids. Trimming took 3 bases from V and 5 from J, leaving 14 bases between them. CDR1 is LGHDT and CDR2 is YNNKEL in the germline V gene (reference sequence). The CDR3: CASSHTGTWDEQYF. CDR3 nucleotide sequence: TGTGCCAGCAGCCACACCGGGACTTGGGACGAGCAGTACTTC.

This rearrangement joins TRBV24-1 to TRBJ2-1, with D maybe TRBD2 (5 bases). Germline V gene sequence: CDR1 KGHDR, CDR2 SFDVKD. Trimming removed 4 bases from V and 5 bases from J, with 17 bases in between. The CDR3 has 16 amino acids. The CDR3 protein is CATSDPRPGFHNEQFF. In DNA, the CDR3 is TGTGCCACCAGTGACCCTCGGCCGGGATTTCACAATGAGCAGTTCTTC.

V gene TRBV11-2 combines with J gene TRBJ2-7; D unclear. V was clipped by 5 bases and J by 2 bases, with 16 bases between them. The CDR3 length is 15 residues. CDR1 SGHAT and CDR2 FQNNGV come from the germline V gene. CDR3 nucleotides: TGTGCCAGCAGCCACATTCAATCTGGACCCTACGAGCAGTACGTC. Translating it yields CASSHIQSGPYEQYV.

This chain uses TRBV12-3 or TRBV12-4 with TRBJ2-1; the match to TRBD2 covers 7 bases. The ends lost 6 bases at V and 1 base at J; junction bases unmatched: 9. The CDR3 length is 16 residues. The CDR3 reads CASRHSGLGSYNEQFF. In DNA form, the CDR3 reads TGTGCCAGCAGGCATAGCGGGCTGGGGTCCTACAATGAGCAGTTCTTC.

V usage is TRBV7-9 and J usage is TRBJ1-5, with a tentative D call TRBD1 (6 bases). The germline CDR1 and CDR2 sequences are SEHNR and FQNEAQ (reference sequence). Between the trimmed V and J ends, which lost 3 bases and 6 bases, there was a span of 12 bases. The CDR3 extends over 14 amino acids. CDR3 DNA: TGTGCCAGCAGCTTGGGCCAGGGGCCTCAGCCCCAGCATTTT. Translated: CASSLGQGPQPQHF.

This clonotype was detected ten times or more. The chain employs TRBV7-2 and TRBJ2-3; weak D call: TRBD1 (5 bases). Trimming shortened V by 3 bases and J by 9 bases, and 10 bases separated the two germline ends. CDR1 SGHTA and CDR2 FQGNSA come from the germline V gene. This CDR3 has 12 amino acids. The chain's CDR3 is CASSLDPGTQYF. The CDR3 DNA is TGTGCCAGCAGCTTGGACCCAGGGACGCAGTATTTT.

The genes are TRBV2 and TRBJ2-7, with D possibly matching TRBD1 (6 bases). Germline-derived CDR1 and CDR2 are SNHLY and FYNNEI. The germline V and J ends were trimmed by 6 bases and 0 bases, with 12 bases remaining between them. The CDR3 sequence is 14 residues long. In DNA, the CDR3 is TGTGCCAGCAGACGACAGGAAAACTCCTACGAGCAGTACTTC. This gives the protein CASRRQENSYEQYF.

V usage is TRBV5-5 and J usage is TRBJ2-5; 7 nucleotides agree with TRBD2. Unmatched junction bases numbered 8, after V lost 4 bases and J lost 8 bases. The CDR3 spans 13 residues. Germline lookup yields CDR1 SGHKS and CDR2 YYEKEE (reference sequence). This CDR3 reads CASSKTSRDTQYF. The CDR3 nucleotides are TGTGCCAGCAGCAAGACTAGCCGAGATACCCAGTACTTC. The full variable domain, completed using reference TRBV5-5 and TRBJ2-5, is DAGVTQSPTHLIKTRGQQVTLRCSPISGHKSVSWYQQVLGQGPQFIFQYYEKEERGRGNFPDRFSARQFPNYSSELNVNALLLGDSALYLCASSKTSRDTQYFGPGTRLLVL.

This clonotype showed up just a few times. The rearrangement links TRBV6-1 to TRBJ2-1; TRBD1 might be the D (5 bases). Trimming cost V 6 bases and J 7 bases, with 22 bases left between them. The CDR3 length is 16 residues. The germline V gene encodes CDR1 MNHNS and CDR2 SASEGT. CDR3 coding DNA: TGTGCCAGCAGCCCCGTTTTGGGCAGGGCGAGGAATGAGCAGTTCTTC. Its translation is CASSPVLGRARNEQFF.

This chain uses TRBV24-1 with TRBJ2-7; no clear D gene. This CDR3 is 10 amino acids long. V was clipped by 8 bases and J by 5 bases, with 6 bases between them. The germline gives CDR1 KGHDR, CDR2 SFDVKD. Here the CDR3 DNA reads TGTGCCACCAAAGGCCACGAGCAGTACGTC. As protein: CATKGHEQYV.

The chain links TRBV6-1 to TRBJ1-4, with D unclear. Germline V gene data show CDR1 as MNHNS and CDR2 as SASEGT. V lost 5 bases and J 0 bases, leaving 10 bases between the germline ends. This CDR3 spans 15 amino acids. The CDR3 sequence is CASSRRAATNEKLFF. DNA for the CDR3: TGTGCCAGCAGTAGACGGGCAGCAACTAATGAAAAACTGTTTTTT.

This clonotype was detected ten times or more. The chain employs TRBV12-3 or TRBV12-4 and TRBJ2-7, with a tentative D call TRBD1 (5 bases). The V gene lost 7 bases and the J gene lost 1 base, with 17 bases spanning the gap. This CDR3 contains 15 residues. For the CDR3, the DNA is TGTGCCAGCACTCCCACACAGGCCTCATCCTACGAGCAGTACTTC. The encoded protein is CASTPTQASSYEQYF.

CDR3 nucleotides: TGCGCCAGCAGCCAAGATACGGGGGTCAAAAACATTCAGTACTTC. Encoded protein: CASSQDTGVKNIQYF. This rearrangement joins TRBV4-1 to TRBJ2-4; possibly TRBD2 for D (6 bases). The germline V gene encodes CDR1 MGHRA and CDR2 YSYEKL. The CDR3 covers 15 residues. Trimming shortened V by 0 bases and J by 3 bases, and 9 bases separated the two germline ends.

V gene TRBV12-3 or TRBV12-4 combines with J gene TRBJ2-1; D perhaps matches TRBD2 (6 bases). The CDR3 contains 14 residues. The ends were cut back, 10 bases at V and 6 bases at J, with 19 bases in the middle. CDR3 in DNA: TGTGCCATTTCCGGGACTCCCCCCTCCAATGAGCAGTTCTTC. The encoded protein is CAISGTPPSNEQFF.

This clonotype was seen only a few times. The chain links TRBV7-6 to TRBJ2-7; 11 bases match TRBD2. With 1 base clipped from V and 6 bases from J, the junction kept 8 bases outside the gene matches. The CDR3 runs to 16 residues. The germline V gene encodes CDR1 SGHVS and CDR2 FNYEAQ. CDR3 loop: CASSLGTSGLAGEQYF. As DNA, the CDR3 is TGTGCCAGCAGCTTAGGGACTAGCGGGCTGGCCGGCGAGCAGTACTTC.

CDR3 protein: CAPGGTQYF. CDR3 nucleotide sequence: TGCGCCCCAGGGGGTACGCAGTATTTT. This chain connects TRBV5-1 to TRBJ2-3; 7 bases line up with TRBD1. The trim removed 10 bases at V and 8 bases at J, leaving 1 base unmatched. There are 9 residues in the CDR3. CDR1 and CDR2 (germline): SGHRS, YFSETQ. Variable domain in full (rest from reference TRBV5-1 and TRBJ2-3): KAGVTQTPRYLIKTRGQQVTLSCSPISGHRSVSWYQQTPGQGLQFLFEYFSETQRNKGNFPGRFSGRQFSNSRSEMNVSTLELGDSALYLCAPGGTQYFGPGTRLTVL.

The chain employs TRBV13 and TRBJ1-1, with D unresolved. The CDR3 is made up of 14 amino acids. CDR1 is PRHDT and CDR2 is FYEKMQ in the germline V gene (reference sequence). V gave up 5 bases and J gave up 1 base, with 11 bases separating them. The CDR3 bases are TGTGCCAGCAGCCCCCAGGTCAGGAACACTGAAGCTTTCTTT. Amino acid sequence: CASSPQVRNTEAFF.

The rearrangement links TRBV20-1 to TRBJ2-7, with no clear D. The germline V gene encodes CDR1 DFQATT and CDR2 SNEGSKA (reference sequence). V lost 6 bases to trimming and J lost 0 bases, with 12 bases between them. CDR3 length equals 13 residues. The CDR3 DNA follows: TGCAGTGCGTACCGGACCGACTCCTACGAGCAGTACTTC. It specifies CSAYRTDSYEQYF.

This clonotype has a handful of counts. The chain has TRBV9 and TRBJ2-5; 10 bases are shared with TRBD2. The V and J ends lost 7 bases and 5 bases, in that order; junction bases with no gene match: 11. CDR1 and CDR2 from the germline V gene are SGDLS and YYNGEE. The CDR3 has 15 residues. The CDR3 sequence: CASAPSGSGAETQYF. The CDR3 nucleotides read TGTGCCAGCGCCCCTAGCGGGAGTGGGGCGGAGACCCAGTACTTC.

This clonotype was counted between two and nine times. The V and J genes are TRBV6-5 and TRBJ1-5; unclear D gene. CDR1 is MNHEY, CDR2 SVGAGI, per germline. The CDR3 loop spans 12 amino acids. Trimming stripped 5 bases from V and 9 bases from J, with 11 bases between. In DNA form, the CDR3 reads TGTGCCAGCAGTAATCCTCTTTCGCCCCAGCATTTT. Residues: CASSNPLSPQHF.

The gene calls are TRBV28 and TRBJ2-1; 7 bases line up with TRBD1. Trimming removed 1 base from V and 7 bases from J; junction bases left unmatched: 10. There are 16 residues in the CDR3. Germline lookup yields CDR1 MDHEN and CDR2 SYDVKM. This CDR3 reads CASSLLGRGITNEQFF. The CDR3 coding sequence is TGTGCCAGCAGTTTATTAGGCAGGGGGATTACGAATGAGCAGTTCTTC.

The chain is built from TRBV20-1 and TRBJ2-1; no clear D gene. The CDR3 has 14 amino acids. Germline CDR1 DFQATT, CDR2 SNEGSKA (reference sequence). The V end was cut by 3 bases, the J end by 5 bases, with 14 bases between. CDR3 bases: TGCAGTGCTAGTACTCCCCACGGGCACAATGAGCAGTTCTTC. This translates into CSASTPHGHNEQFF.

The gene calls are TRBV20-1 and TRBJ2-6; D possibly corresponds to TRBD1 (6 bases). Per the germline V gene, CDR1 is DFQATT and CDR2 is SNEGSKA (reference sequence). V gave up 6 bases and J gave up 0 bases, with 15 bases separating them. The CDR3 consists of 16 residues. The CDR3: CSAPTGAYSGANVLTF. The CDR3 DNA reads TGCAGTGCACCGACAGGAGCTTACTCTGGGGCCAACGTCCTGACTTTC.